These T cell receptor beta chains were read from a single sample in a study of T cell repertoires in cytomegalovirus infection. TCRdb used MiXCR to reprocess the reads, holding one entry per CDR3 protein. In the table there are around 300,000 distinct CDR3 sequences, roughly 9.5% of which are singletons. The material sequenced was PBMCs. The receptors come from a human donor in good health (CMV status not recorded). Some clones in this sample may be carry-over from other donors' samples. The CDR3 runs from the conserved cysteine through the conserved F or W. D genes are given only for firm matches. The size entry is marked missing in some rows and otherwise reads once, few, many or a size class.

J | size | V | D | length | DNA | CDR3
TRBJ1-5 | few | TRBV18 | NA | 16 | TGTGCCAGCTCACCAGGACAGACAGGCGATAATCAGCCCCAGCATTTT | CASSPGQTGDNQPQHF
TRBJ1-2 | NA | TRBV29-1 | NA | 11 | TGCAGCGTTGGAGAGGGCTATGGCTACACCTTC | CSVGEGYGYTF
TRBJ2-5 | NA | TRBV7-9 | NA | 15 | TGTGCCAGCAGCTACTCCGGGCATCAGGGAGAGACCCAGTACTTC | CASSYSGHQGETQYF
TRBJ1-2 | few | TRBV7-9 | NA | 14 | TGTGCCAGCAGCTTAGATCGGGACATCGGTGGCTACACCTTC | CASSLDRDIGGYTF
TRBJ2-5 | few | TRBV7-7 | NA | 13 | TGTGCCAGGGGTAGGCCCATCCAAGAGACCCAGTACTTC | CARGRPIQETQYF
TRBJ1-3 | few | TRBV19 | NA | 14 | TGTGCCACCAGCACAGGATACTCTGGAAACACCATATATTTT | CATSTGYSGNTIYF
TRBJ1-1 | many | TRBV24-1 | TRBD1 | 12 | TGTGCCACCAGTGGGAAGGGGGCTCCCGCTTTCTTT | CATSGKGAPAFF
TRBJ2-4 | NA | TRBV19 | TRBD2 | 20 | TGTGCCAGTAGTATACGTCTAGCGGGAGGGCCGAGCCAAGCCAAAAACATTCAGTACTTC | CASSIRLAGGPSQAKNIQYF
TRBJ1-1 | few | TRBV6-2/TRBV6-3 | NA | 14 | TGTGCCAGCAGTTACTCGCTCGGGAACACTGAAGCTTTCTTT | CASSYSLGNTEAFF
TRBJ2-1 | few | TRBV29-1 | TRBD2 | 14 | TGCAGCGCCACCTTAGCGGGGGTCTACAATGAGCAGTTCTTC | CSATLAGVYNEQFF
TRBJ2-2 | few | TRBV7-8 | TRBD2 | 16 | TGTGCCAGCAGCGAGGGACTAGCGGGAGTCGCCGGGGAGCTGTTTTTT | CASSEGLAGVAGELFF
TRBJ2-5 | few | TRBV6-2/TRBV6-3 | NA | 17 | TGTGCCAGCAGTTACTCGCCGTTCAGGCTCCCGCAAGAGACCCAGTACTTC | CASSYSPFRLPQETQYF
TRBJ2-3 | many | TRBV12-3/TRBV12-4 | TRBD1 | 14 | TGTGCCAGCAGTGTGGGGACAGGAACAGATACGCAGTATTTT | CASSVGTGTDTQYF
TRBJ2-3 | few | TRBV4-3 | NA | 14 | TGCGCCAGCAGCCAAGAGACTCGCACAGATACGCAGTATTTT | CASSQETRTDTQYF
TRBJ1-1 | NA | TRBV19 | TRBD1 | 15 | TGTGCCAGTAGTTCGACAGGGCTACCGAGGACTGAAGCTTTCTTT | CASSSTGLPRTEAFF
TRBJ1-2 | few | TRBV11-2 | NA | 18 | TGTGCCAGCAGCCCACGTGGGACCGGCTCTGACCTAGGCTATGGCTACACCTTC | CASSPRGTGSDLGYGYTF
TRBJ2-5 | many | TRBV12-3/TRBV12-4 | NA | 14 | TGTGCCAGCAGTCCCGTGGGGGGTCGAGAGACCCAGTACTTC | CASSPVGGRETQYF
TRBJ1-5 | few | TRBV10-3 | NA | 13 | TGTGCCATCAGCTTCTCGAGAGATCAGCCCCAGCATTTT | CAISFSRDQPQHF
TRBJ1-5 | many | TRBV5-1 | TRBD1 | 15 | TGCGCCAGCAGCCGGACAGGGGATAGCAATCAGCCCCAGCATTTT | CASSRTGDSNQPQHF
TRBJ2-7 | many | TRBV6-5 | NA | 15 | TGTGCCAGCAGTTACTCTCGAGCCCAATCCTACGAGCAGTACTTC | CASSYSRAQSYEQYF
TRBJ2-5 | NA | TRBV20-1 | NA | 12 | TGCAGTGTCCCGGGTAGGGCGGAGACCCAGTACTTC | CSVPGRAETQYF
TRBJ1-2 | many | TRBV12-3/TRBV12-4 | NA | 14 | TGTGCCAGCAGTCTCCGCGGCCCCCTTCTTGGCTACACCTTC | CASSLRGPLLGYTF
TRBJ1-5 | NA | TRBV12-3/TRBV12-4 | TRBD1 | 16 | TGTGCCAGCAGGGGACCGGGACAGGCGAACAATCAGACCCAGCATTTT | CASRGPGQANNQTQHF
TRBJ1-1 | many | TRBV7-2 | NA | 15 | TGTGCCAGCAGCCCCCAGGGACGGTTGAACACTGAAGCTTTCTTT | CASSPQGRLNTEAFF
TRBJ1-2 | many | TRBV29-1 | TRBD1 | 17 | TGCAGCGTTGAAACCTTCCCGGGACAGGGGGCGAATTGGGGCTACACCTTC | CSVETFPGQGANWGYTF
TRBJ2-3 | NA | TRBV7-2 | TRBD1 | 14 | TGTGCCAGCAGCACCCGGACAGGGGGAGATACGCAGTATTTT | CASSTRTGGDTQYF
TRBJ2-1 | NA | TRBV20-1 | NA | 13 | TGCAGTGCTAGTCGCCAGGGGACGAATGAGCAGTTCTTC | CSASRQGTNEQFF
TRBJ2-5 | few | TRBV9 | TRBD2 | 17 | TGTGCCAGCAGCCCCGGGACTAGCGGGGGGGCCGTGGAGACCCAGTACTTC | CASSPGTSGGAVETQYF
TRBJ2-1 | few | TRBV28 | NA | 14 | TGTGCCAGCAGGGGGGACGGGCTGCGAGATGAGCAGTTCTTC | CASRGDGLRDEQFF
TRBJ2-5 | NA | TRBV6-6 | TRBD1 | 14 | TGTGCCAGCAGGAAAACAGGGGAAGGAGAGACCCAGTACTTC | CASRKTGEGETQYF
TRBJ2-7 | many | TRBV20-1 | TRBD2 | 15 | TGCAGTGCTAGAGGGGGCGGGGGGGCATTCTACGAGCAGTACTTC | CSARGGGGAFYEQYF
TRBJ1-5 | NA | TRBV19 | NA | 13 | TGTGCCAGTAGTAATCGAGTAAATCAGCCCCAGCATTTT | CASSNRVNQPQHF
TRBJ1-1 | few | TRBV6-2/TRBV6-3 | NA | 13 | TGTGCCAGCAGCCGCGGACAACGGCCTGAAGCTTTCTTT | CASSRGQRPEAFF
TRBJ2-3 | many | TRBV7-2 | NA | 14 | TGTGCCAGCAGCTTAGCGACGACCACAGATACGCAGTATTTT | CASSLATTTDTQYF
TRBJ2-3 | few | TRBV7-6 | TRBD2 | 15 | TGTGCCAGCAGCTTGGCTAGCGGGGGAGCCCATACGCAGTATTTT | CASSLASGGAHTQYF
TRBJ1-5 | many | TRBV7-9 | NA | 17 | TGTGCCAGCAGCTTCCCAGGGGAAAGGGTCAGCAATCAGCCCCAGCATTTT | CASSFPGERVSNQPQHF
TRBJ1-2 | many | TRBV4-1 | NA | 15 | TGCGCCAGCAGCCACAGGAATCAGGGGAGAAGCGGCTACACCTTC | CASSHRNQGRSGYTF
TRBJ1-6 | many | TRBV28 | NA | 14 | TGTGCCAGCAGTGCCCCTTCGTTGGTTGCACCCCTCCACTTT | CASSAPSLVAPLHF
TRBJ1-2 | NA | TRBV7-2 | TRBD1 | 16 | TGTGCCAGCAGCTTAGGTGTAGGACAGGGCTTCGGTGGCTACACCTTC | CASSLGVGQGFGGYTF
TRBJ2-1 | NA | TRBV6-8 | TRBD2 | 15 | TGTGCCAGCAGTCTAGCGGGGGCGATCTACAATGAGCAGTTCTTC | CASSLAGAIYNEQFF
TRBJ2-2 | few | TRBV7-7 | NA | 14 | TGTGCCAGCAGCTCGGGACAGAACACCGGGGAGCTGTTTTTT | CASSSGQNTGELFF
TRBJ1-5 | NA | TRBV7-3 | NA | 14 | TGTGCCAGCCAGAGCATCGATAGCAATCAGCCCCAGCATTTT | CASQSIDSNQPQHF
TRBJ2-7 | few | TRBV7-9 | NA | 14 | TGTGCCAGCAGCTTTTTCCACGGAGAGGGCGAGCAGTACTTC | CASSFFHGEGEQYF
TRBJ2-2 | NA | TRBV18 | NA | 16 | TGTGCCAGCTCACCTATAGAGGCCGCGAACACCGGGGAGCTGTTTTTT | CASSPIEAANTGELFF
TRBJ2-2 | many | TRBV10-1 | NA | 16 | TGCGCCAGCAGTGAGTGGGGAACGGGAGAGGCCGGGGAGCTGTTTTTT | CASSEWGTGEAGELFF
TRBJ2-1 | many | TRBV11-2 | NA | 13 | TGTGCCAGCAGCTTACCTTCACTACTGGAGCAGTTCTTC | CASSLPSLLEQFF
TRBJ2-1 | NA | TRBV2 | NA | 15 | TGTGCCAGCAGTGGGTGGGGGAACCCCTACAATGAGCAGTTCTTC | CASSGWGNPYNEQFF
TRBJ2-3 | NA | TRBV20-1 | TRBD2 | 18 | TGCAGTGCTAGAGATGGCAGTAAGAGCGGGAGTTCAATAGATACGCAGTATTTT | CSARDGSKSGSSIDTQYF
TRBJ2-1 | NA | TRBV5-5 | TRBD2 | 15 | TGTGCCAGCAGCTTGTATAGCGGGGGGGTCGATGAGCAGTTCTTC | CASSLYSGGVDEQFF
TRBJ2-7 | few | TRBV6-6 | NA | 12 | TGTGCCAGCAGTTACCCTGACTTAGAGCAGTACTTC | CASSYPDLEQYF
TRBJ2-5 | few | TRBV7-2 | NA | 14 | TGTGCCAGCAGACCTTATCAGGGGCAAGAGACCCAGTACTTC | CASRPYQGQETQYF
TRBJ2-1 | few | TRBV11-2 | NA | 13 | TGTGCCAGCAGCTGGGGGTTGAATAATGAGCAGTTCTTC | CASSWGLNNEQFF
TRBJ2-1 | many | TRBV6-5 | TRBD2 | 16 | TGTGCCAGCAGTTACTTAGGGGCTAGCGGGAGGGGTGAGCAGTTCTTC | CASSYLGASGRGEQFF
TRBJ1-1 | many | TRBV7-6 | NA | 13 | TGTGCCAGCAGCTTTCAGGCGAACACTGAAGCTTTCTTT | CASSFQANTEAFF
TRBJ2-3 | many | TRBV7-8 | TRBD2 | 18 | TGTGCCAGCAGCCGGTCCGGGACTAGCGGGAGCACCCCAGATACGCAGTATTTT | CASSRSGTSGSTPDTQYF
TRBJ2-1 | few | TRBV7-2 | TRBD2 | 16 | TGTGCCAGCAGCTTTCCCCCGGGGGGGTCGAGGAATGAGCAGTTCTTC | CASSFPPGGSRNEQFF
TRBJ2-6 | many | TRBV11-1 | NA | 16 | TGTGCCAGCAGCTTCAACAGGGTCTCTGGGGCCAACGTCCTGACTTTC | CASSFNRVSGANVLTF
TRBJ2-7 | many | TRBV18 | NA | 13 | TGTGCCAGCTCACCACCAGTCGCTAGCGAGCAGTACTTC | CASSPPVASEQYF